The 20 T cell receptor beta chains reported below all come from one sample, sequenced in a study of beta chain features in type 1 diabetes. Expressed TCRB transcripts were sequenced after all isolated RNA was converted to cDNA. Sequencing used immunoSEQ multiplex PCR; TCRdb keeps in-frame clones, though not all of them. The table has under 200,000 clones, about 9% seen once; the top ten hold approximately 0.54%. These receptors' targets are unknown. Whole-study findings and limits: Patients with Type 1 diabetes showed moderately but significantly shorter TCRB CDR3s in all four CD4+ subsets.

The sequenced sample consisted of central memory CD4+ T cells from blood. These receptors were obtained from a woman aged 18-29 years with type 1 diabetes.

This clone has just a few counts. The chain carries TRBV5-1 and TRBJ2-5; a weak D match, TRBD2 (6 bases). The CDR3 extends over 18 amino acids. CDR1 and CDR2 from the germline V gene are SGHRS and YFSETQ. Trimming stripped 2 bases from V and 3 bases from J, with 23 bases between. The CDR3 loop is CASSFGRERGVVEETQYF. The CDR3 region has the DNA TGCGCCAGCAGCTTCGGACGGGAGCGCGGGGTGGTGGAAGAGACCCAGTACTTC.

Many counts were recorded for this clone. Other DNA sequences in the sample encode the same CDR3. The chain has TRBV19 and TRBJ2-3; 7 nucleotides line up with TRBD1. Germline CDR1 and CDR2: LNHDA and SQIVND (reference sequence). The CDR3 loop spans 14 amino acids. V lost 5 bases and J lost 1; bases outside the gene matches: 3. In DNA form, the CDR3 reads TGTGCCAGTAGTCCGGACAGGCGCACAGATACGCAGTATTTT. This translates into CASSPDRRTDTQYF.

The chain joins TRBV6-6 to TRBJ2-1; D gene unclear. The V end was cut by 4 bases, the J end by 4 bases, with 8 bases between. The CDR3 is made up of 13 amino acids. CDR1 MNHNY and CDR2 SVGAGI come from the germline V gene (reference sequence). The CDR3 loop is CASSFTHYNEQFF. Here the CDR3 DNA reads TGTGCCAGCAGTTTTACTCATTACAATGAGCAGTTCTTC.

V and J are TRBV29-1 and TRBJ1-2; 8 nucleotides match TRBD1. This CDR3 comprises 13 residues. V trimming: 7 bases; J trimming: 4 bases; junction bases outside the gene matches: 8. The germline gives CDR1 SQVTM, CDR2 ANQGSEA. CDR3 residues: CSGDPGGGYGYTF. CDR3 nucleotides: TGCAGCGGTGACCCAGGGGGCGGCTATGGCTACACCTTC.

V is TRBV5-1 and J is TRBJ1-2; 10 bases fit TRBD1. The germline CDR1 and CDR2 sequences are SGHRS and YFSETQ. V shed 3 bases, J shed 3 bases, and the junction held 2 bases outside the gene matches. CDR3 size: 14 residues. CDR3 sequence: CASSSGTGDYGYTF. The DNA for the CDR3 is TGCGCCAGCAGCTCCGGGACAGGGGACTATGGCTACACCTTC.

This clone showed up just a few times. CDR3 residues: CASSPFQETQYF. The CDR3 bases are TGTGCCAGCAGTCCATTCCAAGAGACCCAGTACTTC. This rearrangement joins TRBV5-5 to TRBJ2-5, with D hard to call. Between the trimmed V and J ends, which lost 5 bases and 1 base, there was a span of 6 bases. CDR3 size: 12 residues. Looked up from germline, CDR1 is SGHKS and CDR2 is YYEKEE (reference sequence). The full variable domain, with the rest looked up from reference TRBV5-5 and TRBJ2-5, is DAGVTQSPTHLIKTRGQQVTLRCSPISGHKSVSWYQQVLGQGPQFIFQYYEKEERGRGNFPDRFSARQFPNYSSELNVNALLLGDSALYLCASSPFQETQYFGPGTRLLVL.

The rearrangement links TRBV11-3 to TRBJ1-6; 8 bases line up with TRBD1. CDR3 length equals 15 residues. The germline CDR1 and CDR2 sequences are SGHNT and YENEEA. Unmatched junction bases numbered 6, after V lost 5 bases and J lost 6 bases. The CDR3 sequence is CASSHSGQGNSPLHF. The CDR3 DNA is TGTGCCAGCAGCCATAGCGGACAGGGTAATTCACCCCTCCACTTT.

This clone was counted only a few times. V gene TRBV5-4 combines with J gene TRBJ2-7, with TRBD2 identical over 11 bases. The junction had 6 bases not matched to a gene; V was cut back by 5 bases and J by 2 bases. Germline assignment: CDR1 SGHNT and CDR2 YYREEE (reference sequence). This CDR3 is 15 amino acids long. The CDR3 bases are TGTGCCAGCAGAAAAGGGACTAGCGGCCCCTACGAGCAGTACTTC. Protein: CASRKGTSGPYEQYF.

In its sample, this clone was seen a few times. The chain couples TRBV7-9 to TRBJ2-7; 10 bases agree with TRBD2. Trimming removed 5 bases from V and 2 bases from J; junction bases left unmatched: 12. The CDR3 is 17 residues long. CDR1 and CDR2 (germline): SEHNR, FQNEAQ (reference sequence). The CDR3 loop is CASSLGDSGLATYEQYF. The DNA of the CDR3 is TGTGCCAGCAGCCTAGGTGATTCGGGACTAGCGACCTACGAGCAGTACTTC.

In this sample, this clone turned up many times. This chain links TRBV4-3 with TRBJ2-7, with 8 positions matching TRBD2. CDR3 length equals 17 residues. CDR1 and CDR2 (germline): LGHNA, YSLEER. Trimming took 0 bases from V and 4 from J; bases not matched to a gene: 11. The CDR3 reads CASSQDWLAGGRYEQYF. DNA of the CDR3: TGCGCCAGCAGCCAAGATTGGCTAGCGGGTGGTCGGTACGAGCAGTACTTC.

This clone was observed a few times. An end of the junction differs from the germline gene, which may be a read error. V gene TRBV7-7 combines with J gene TRBJ2-1; D may be TRBD2 (5 bases). The CDR3 spans 15 residues. In germline, CDR1 is SSHAT, CDR2 FNYEAQ (reference sequence). CDR3 in amino acids: CASSSGTSSYNEQFF. In nucleotides, the CDR3 is TGTGCTAGCAGCTCGGGAACGAGCTCCTACAATGAGCAGTTCTTC.

This clone occurred a few times. The rearrangement joins TRBV21-1 to TRBJ1-6; the table's D call of TRBD1 was not tested on the DNA. TRBV21-1 counts as a pseudogene. There are 20 residues in the CDR3. The CDR3 bases are TGTGCCAGCAGCATGCGGGGACGACAGGGGGCTTACTCCTATAATTCACCCCTCCACTTT. Encoded protein: CASSMRGRQGAYSYNSPLHF.

This clone was detected a few times. V is TRBV5-1 and J is TRBJ2-1; a possible D gene is TRBD2 (5 bases). V lost 7 bases, J lost 6 bases, and 17 bases lay in between. From germline, CDR1 is SGHRS and CDR2 YFSETQ. The CDR3 spans 14 residues. CDR3 amino acids: CASGVRGAGNEQFF. For the CDR3, the DNA is TGCGCCAGCGGAGTTCGGGGTGCTGGCAATGAGCAGTTCTTC.

This clone was seen only a few times. The chain links TRBV5-1 to TRBJ1-1; 7 nucleotides match TRBD1. The trim removed 4 bases at V and 2 bases at J, leaving 8 bases unmatched. Germline-derived CDR1 and CDR2 are SGHRS and YFSETQ. The CDR3 consists of 15 residues. CDR3 sequence: CASSQTGNRNTEAFF. The CDR3 bases are TGCGCCAGCAGCCAGACAGGGAATCGAAACACTGAAGCTTTCTTT.

J is TRBJ1-3 and V is TRBV18; 8 positions agree with TRBD1. The CDR3 loop spans 13 amino acids. CDR1 is KGHSH, CDR2 LQKENI, per germline. Trimming took 4 bases from V and 7 from J; bases not matched to a gene: 3. CDR3 coding DNA: TGTGCCAGCTCACATTACAGGGGGAACACCATATATTTT. This encodes CASSHYRGNTIYF.

The J gene is TRBJ1-1, the V gene TRBV20-1; D not resolved. CDR1 is DFQATT and CDR2 is SNEGSKA in the germline V gene (reference sequence). This CDR3 region has 10 residues. V was pared by 6 bases and J by 3 bases, with 5 bases between. In DNA, the CDR3 is TGCAGTGCGGCAGACACTGAAGCTTTCTTT. Translated: CSAADTEAFF.

This clone was counted a few times. V and J are TRBV7-9 and TRBJ1-6; 9 nucleotides line up with TRBD1. The CDR3 is made up of 17 amino acids. The V segment lost 5 bases and the J segment 8 bases; nucleotides outside the gene matches: 13. Germline V gene sequence: CDR1 SEHNR, CDR2 FQNEAQ (reference sequence). CDR3 sequence: CASSPWGGTGSHSPLHF. The CDR3 DNA reads as TGTGCCAGCAGCCCCTGGGGGGGGACAGGGTCGCATTCACCCCTCCACTTT.

In this sample, this clone turned up a few times. The gene calls are TRBV21-1 and TRBJ2-4; the table's TRBD2 call for D was not verified on the DNA. TRBV21-1 is a pseudogene locus. The CDR3 totals 10 residues. The CDR3 here is CASSIARQYF. CDR3 DNA sequence: TGTGCCAGCAGCATAGCCCGTCAGTACTTC.

This clone was recorded a few times. The chain is built from TRBV5-4 and TRBJ1-1; D is unclear. CDR3 length: 12 residues. Per germline, CDR1 SGHNT and CDR2 YYREEE (reference sequence). The V and J ends lost 5 bases and 6 bases respectively, with 11 bases between them. The CDR3 protein is CASSSHSAEAFF. CDR3 nucleotides: TGTGCCAGCAGTTCCCATTCGGCTGAAGCTTTCTTT.

Comment on this clone: A much larger clone sits a single nucleotide away, making a read error possible. The CDR3 coding sequence is TGTGCCAGCAGCTTGGAGGGACAGCTGAACACTGAAGCTTTCTTT. Protein product: CASSLEGQLNTEAFF. The V call is TRBV7-9, the J call TRBJ1-1; 7 nucleotides match TRBD1. The germline V gene encodes CDR1 SEHNR and CDR2 FQNEAQ (reference sequence). This CDR3 region has 15 residues. The V segment lost 3 bases and the J segment 0 bases; nucleotides outside the gene matches: 4.